This TCR beta chain was captured by sequencing in a study of T-cell reconstitution after alpha-beta-depleted transplantation in children. The CDR3 has 14 amino acids. The ends were cut back, 5 bases at V and 6 bases at J, with 13 bases in the middle. CDR1 SGHTA and CDR2 FQGNSA come from the germline V gene. General study results and limits: At around two months after transplant, the alpha-beta T cells were reportedly derived from several hundred expanded clones that came from non-depleted graft cells. From newly produced T cells came most of the T-cell counts and diversity one year after transplant.

This clonotype was recorded a few times. Its specificity is unknown. The TCRbeta library incorporated unique molecular identifiers. Each CDR3 protein is one row after TCRdb ran MiXCR on the PCR reads. The profile shows approximately 1,000,000 distinct CDR3 sequences, roughly 29% of them singletons. V and J are TRBV7-2 and TRBJ2-2; a possible D gene is TRBD1 (5 bases). The sequenced sample was PBMCs, mostly from graft donor cells, obtained 360 days after TCRalphabeta/CD19-depleted stem cell transplant. The clonotype originates from a boy under three years old who had a stem cell transplant for SCID, so the T cells may come from the graft donor. CDR3 residues: CASSVSRVPGELFF. The CDR3 DNA is TGTGCCAGCAGCGTCTCCAGGGTCCCCGGGGAGCTGTTTTTT.